These 5 T cell receptor beta chains came from one sample sequenced in a study of blood T cell repertoires in COVID-19. The repertoire was sequenced with immunoSEQ multiplex PCR; TCRdb's copy has only in-frame clones and lacks some. Among some 380,000 clones, around 87% were seen once, and the ten largest hold around 7%. The sequenced sample was peripheral blood. The receptors derive from a man aged 18 to 29 with active or convalescent COVID-19.

This chain joins TRBV6-5 and TRBJ2-1, with D perhaps matching TRBD2 (6 bases). CDR3 length: 14 amino acids. CDR1 is MNHEY, CDR2 SVGAGI, per germline. The V gene lost 6 bases and the J gene lost 6 bases, with 15 bases spanning the gap. The DNA of the CDR3 is TGTGCCAGCAGAGAGACGGGACTTCGCAATGAGCAGTTCTTC. Residues: CASRETGLRNEQFF.

V gene TRBV9 combines with J gene TRBJ2-5, with 7 bases that match TRBD2. The CDR3 runs to 16 residues. The J segment lost 4 bases and the V segment lost 0 bases, leaving 9 bases of the junction unmatched. CDR1 SGDLS and CDR2 YYNGEE come from the germline V gene. DNA of the CDR3: TGTGCCAGCAGCGTAGGGGCTAGCGGACCAATAGAGACCCAGTACTTC. This translates into CASSVGASGPIETQYF.

This rearrangement joins TRBV9 to TRBJ2-3; TRBD2 matches at 10 bases. Germline trimming cut 0 bases from V and 3 bases from J; bases unmatched to any gene: 4. Looked up from germline, CDR1 is SGDLS and CDR2 is YYNGEE. This CDR3 has 16 amino acids. The CDR3 here is CASSVGPSGGTDTQYF. CDR3 coding DNA: TGTGCCAGCAGCGTAGGTCCTAGCGGGGGAACAGATACGCAGTATTTT.

V gene TRBV12-2 combines with J gene TRBJ1-4; the table names TRBD1, a call not compared with the DNA. TRBV12-2 is a documented pseudogene. This CDR3 is 18 amino acids long. The CDR3 coding sequence is TGTGCAAGTCGCTTAGCCAAGGTTCAGGGGCCAACTAATGAAAAACTGTTTTTT. Residues: CASRLAKVQGPTNEKLFF.

The rearrangement links TRBV2 to TRBJ1-1; 8 positions match TRBD1. The CDR3 sequence is 13 residues long. Germline loops: CDR1 SNHLY, CDR2 FYNNEI. The ends lost 5 bases at V and 5 bases at J; junction bases unmatched: 4. The CDR3: CASSRQGRTEAFF. The CDR3 nucleotides are TGTGCCAGCAGTCGACAGGGGAGGACTGAAGCTTTCTTT.